This T cell receptor beta chain emerged from a study of blood T cell repertoires in COVID-19. Study context: The United States, Italy and Spain provided the acute and convalescent COVID-19 samples.

In Cohort 3, a recovered donor had either two negative PCRs, clearance, or symptom resolution. Source study methods: The authors estimated nucleated cell counts from reference gene primer amplification. Some clones are missing from TCRdb's copy, which holds only in-frame ones; the method was immunoSEQ multiplex PCR. V, J and clone size were drawn from that table, and D and trimming were deduced from the DNA. This sample has about 160,000 clones, with about 84% found just once. This clone was counted once. Germline V lookup: CDR1 LGHNA, CDR2 YNFKEQ. V lost 5 bases, J lost 12 bases, and 12 bases lay in between. The CDR3 length is 11 residues.

This receptor was identified in a middle-aged man who had recovered from COVID-19. The sequenced material came from PBMCs or T cells enriched from blood (not recorded which). V and J are TRBV4-2 and TRBJ2-3; tentatively, D is TRBD2 (6 bases). CDR3 sequence (DNA): TGTGCCAGCAGCTTGGGACTTTCTCAGTATTTT. This codes for CASSLGLSQYF.